This TCR beta chain stems from a study of blood T cells in healthy people across ages. Then a second PCR, running about 7 to 11 cycles, was carried out with a sample-barcoded 5' primer and a J-beta primer mix. Every cDNA molecule bore a tag from a template-switch adaptor containing 12 random nucleotides. TCRdb recomputed calls from the 5' RACE reads with MiXCR, one row per CDR3 protein. The profile covers about 810,000 distinct CDR3 sequences, with around 36% appearing a single time and 10% to 15% taken by the ten largest. Study outcomes and limitations: Unsorted PBMCs ruled out conclusive naive versus antigen-experienced comparison.

Germline V gene sequence: CDR1 SGHTA, CDR2 FQGNSA. Trimming removed 1 base from V and 1 base from J, with 10 bases in between. This CDR3 has 15 residues. This clonotype appeared a few times. Its matching antigen is unknown. Healthy Caucasians from Russia aged about 6 to 90 served as donors. It was roughly 10 milliliters of peripheral blood that were drawn from each donor. Sequenced sample: blood. The sequence came from a man younger than 35 in good health. The chain employs TRBV7-2 and TRBJ1-1; no reliable D call. This chain's CDR3 is CASSLVVTTNTEAFF. The CDR3 DNA sequence: TGTGCCAGCAGCTTAGTTGTTACGACGAACACTGAAGCTTTCTTT. Full variable domain (rest looked up from reference TRBV7-2 and TRBJ1-1): GAGVSQSPSNKVTEKGKDVELRCDPISGHTALYWYRQSLGQGLEFLIYFQGNSAPDKSGLPSDRFSAERTGGSVSTLTIQRTQQEDSAVYLCASSLVVTTNTEAFFGQGTRLTVV.